The T cell receptor beta chain described here comes from a study of T cell changes during pregnancy in multiple sclerosis. The CDR3 is 16 residues long. V lost 5 bases to trimming and J lost 6 bases; unmatched junction nucleotides: 15. Germline V gene data show CDR1 as LNHDA and CDR2 as SQIVND (reference sequence). The data were produced by immunoSEQ multiplex PCR, yet TCRdb's version contains in-frame clones alone and is incomplete. The profile shows under 90,000 clones, roughly 92% of them singletons. This clonotype was obtained from a female donor in good health, enrolled as a control in a pregnancy study. The chain carries TRBV19 and TRBJ2-7; TRBD2 matches 8 bases. The starting material was peripheral blood, obtained after pregnancy. The CDR3 region is CASSPPGEREGGEQYF. As DNA, the CDR3 is TGTGCCAGTAGTCCCCCAGGGGAACGGGAGGGTGGCGAGCAGTACTTC.